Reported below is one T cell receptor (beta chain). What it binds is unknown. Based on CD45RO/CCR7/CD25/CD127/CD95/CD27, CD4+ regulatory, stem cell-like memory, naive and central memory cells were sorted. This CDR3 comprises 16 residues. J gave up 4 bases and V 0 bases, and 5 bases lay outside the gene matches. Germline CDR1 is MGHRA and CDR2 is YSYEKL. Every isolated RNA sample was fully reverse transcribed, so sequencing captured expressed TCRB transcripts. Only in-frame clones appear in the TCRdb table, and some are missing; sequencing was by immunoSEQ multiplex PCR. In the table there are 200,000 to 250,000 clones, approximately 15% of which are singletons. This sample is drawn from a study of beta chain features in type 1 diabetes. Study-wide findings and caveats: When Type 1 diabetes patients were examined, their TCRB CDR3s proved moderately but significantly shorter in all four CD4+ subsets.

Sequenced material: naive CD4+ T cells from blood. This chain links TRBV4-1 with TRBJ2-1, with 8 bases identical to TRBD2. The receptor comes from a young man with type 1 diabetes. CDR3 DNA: TGCGCCAGCAGCCAAGAGCCGGGAGGGCCTTACAATGAGCAGTTCTTC. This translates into CASSQEPGGPYNEQFF.